A single sample is the source of the 22 T cell receptor beta chains below, sequenced in a study of blood T cell repertoires in COVID-19. Profiled with immunoSEQ multiplex PCR; TCRdb holds only in-frame clones, not every one. Seen here are fewer than 65,000 clones, roughly 90% observed once, and the top ten hold less than 4%. The sequencing sample was made of peripheral blood. Receptors originate from a man in his forties or fifties with acute or convalescent COVID-19.

The CDR3 DNA follows: TGTGCCAGCAGCTTGTTATCAACGGAGCTGCTACAAGAGACCCAGTACTTC. Encoded protein: CASSLLSTELLQETQYF. The V gene is TRBV5-5, the J gene TRBJ2-5, with D uncertain. The V and J ends lost 1 base and 2 bases respectively, with 18 bases between them. This CDR3 region has 17 residues. Germline V gene data show CDR1 as SGHKS and CDR2 as YYEKEE (reference sequence).

This clone was counted a single time. The chain joins TRBV7-6 to TRBJ2-5; perhaps TRBD1 as D (6 bases). The CDR3 runs 15 residues. Trimming took 2 bases from V and 1 from J, leaving 11 bases between them. Germline loops: CDR1 SGHVS, CDR2 FNYEAQ. Written as DNA, the CDR3 is TGTGCCAGCAGCTTAACGGGACACTCCCAAGAGACCCAGTACTTC. This translates into CASSLTGHSQETQYF.

The rearrangement joins TRBV5-1 to TRBJ2-7; 9 nucleotides agree with TRBD2. Trimming removed 0 bases from V and 2 bases from J; junction bases left unmatched: 3. The CDR3 is 15 amino acids. Germline V lookup: CDR1 SGHRS, CDR2 YFSETQ. CDR3 loop: CASSLVTSGTYEQYF. Written as DNA, the CDR3 is TGCGCCAGCAGCTTGGTGACTAGCGGAACCTACGAGCAGTACTTC.

V gene TRBV29-1 combines with J gene TRBJ1-1; 7 positions agree with TRBD1. Germline CDR1 reads SQVTM; CDR2 reads ANQGSEA. V dropped 6 bases and J dropped 3; count of bases not matched to a gene: 4. The CDR3 spans 12 residues. In nucleotides, the CDR3 is TGCAGCGTCCGACAGGGCGACACTGAAGCTTTCTTT. Translation gives CSVRQGDTEAFF.

This sequence joins TRBV5-4 and TRBJ1-2; D possibly corresponds to TRBD1 (6 bases). The CDR3 spans 16 residues. Trimming cost V 4 bases and J 3 bases, with 19 bases left between them. Germline assignment: CDR1 SGHNT and CDR2 YYREEE (reference sequence). The CDR3 DNA is TGTGCCAGCAGCCCCGCCACAGGGCGACTTGACTATGGCTACACCTTC. Its protein is CASSPATGRLDYGYTF.

The chain joins TRBV21-1 to TRBJ2-7; the table's D call TRBD1 went unverified against the DNA. TRBV21-1 is described as a pseudogene. This CDR3 has 13 residues. CDR3 DNA: TGTGCCAAGCCGGGACAGGGCCCTTACGAGCAGTACTTC. It specifies CAKPGQGPYEQYF.

V is TRBV5-4 and J is TRBJ2-1; TRBD1 is a possible D gene (5 bases). CDR1 and CDR2 from the germline V gene are SGHNT and YYREEE (reference sequence). The CDR3 loop spans 11 amino acids. V was cut by 7 bases and J by 6 bases, with 8 bases left in between. In DNA form, the CDR3 reads TGTGCCAGCGGGGCGACCAATGAGCAGTTCTTC. It translates to CASGATNEQFF.

This chain joins TRBV11-3 and TRBJ1-1; the D is unclear. From germline, CDR1 is SGHNT and CDR2 YENEEA. The germline V and J ends were trimmed by 1 base and 4 bases, with 7 bases remaining between them. The CDR3 loop spans 13 amino acids. CDR3: CASSLVGPTEAFF. DNA of the CDR3: TGTGCCAGCAGCTTAGTTGGGCCCACTGAAGCTTTCTTT.

This chain links TRBV2 with TRBJ2-3; weak D call: TRBD2 (5 bases). The CDR3 has 13 residues. Trimming stripped 1 base from V and 14 bases from J, with 16 bases between. Germline CDR1 SNHLY, CDR2 FYNNEI. Here the CDR3 reads CASSEGFASSAYF. The CDR3 DNA sequence: TGTGCCAGCAGTGAAGGGTTCGCTAGCTCGGCGTATTTT. Full variable domain (missing parts from reference TRBV2 and TRBJ2-3): EPEVTQTPSHQVTQMGQEVILRCVPISNHLYFYWYRQILGQKVEFLVSFYNNEISEKSEIFDDQFSVERPDGSNFTLKIRSTKLEDSAMYFCASSEGFASSAYFGPGTRLTVL.

V usage is TRBV11-3 and J usage is TRBJ1-2, with TRBD1 identical over 10 bases. CDR3 length: 17 residues. V lost 7 bases, J lost 3 bases, and 14 bases stayed unmatched. From germline, CDR1 is SGHNT and CDR2 YENEEA. This CDR3 is CASTGGTGTGVDYGYTF. Written as DNA, the CDR3 is TGTGCCAGCACCGGAGGGACAGGGACAGGGGTTGACTATGGCTACACCTTC.

The chain uses TRBV10-3 and TRBJ2-6; 7 nucleotides align to TRBD2. The CDR3 is 17 residues long. Germline assignment: CDR1 ENHRY and CDR2 SYGVKD. With 4 bases clipped from V and 2 bases from J, the junction kept 8 bases outside the gene matches. The CDR3 spells CAISGGGAVPGANVLTF. Written as DNA, the CDR3 is TGTGCCATCAGTGGCGGGGGAGCCGTCCCTGGGGCCAACGTCCTGACTTTC.

The J gene is TRBJ1-1, the V gene TRBV5-5; D may be TRBD1 (5 bases). Germline lookup yields CDR1 SGHKS and CDR2 YYEKEE (reference sequence). V was trimmed by 2 bases and J by 0 bases, leaving 8 bases between them. This CDR3 has 14 residues. CDR3 protein: CASSFGGMNTEAFF. The CDR3 DNA reads as TGTGCCAGCAGCTTTGGGGGGATGAACACTGAAGCTTTCTTT.

V is TRBV19 and J is TRBJ2-1, with 10 positions matching TRBD2. The length of the CDR3 is 15 residues. Trimming at V came to 3 bases and at J to 4 bases, leaving 3 bases not matched to a gene. Germline-derived CDR1 and CDR2 are LNHDA and SQIVND (reference sequence). DNA of the CDR3: TGTGCCAGTAGTATTCGGACTAGCGGTTACAATGAGCAGTTCTTC. Translating it yields CASSIRTSGYNEQFF.

This chain joins TRBV30 and TRBJ1-5; D possibly corresponds to TRBD1 (5 bases). The germline CDR1 and CDR2 sequences are GTSNPN and SVGIG (reference sequence). Trimming took off 2 bases at V and 5 bases at J, with 16 bases between the two ends. The CDR3 totals 15 residues. CDR3 coding DNA: TGTGCCTGGAGTTGGGGCGGGACCCAGGATCAGCCCCAGCATTTT. This sequence encodes CAWSWGGTQDQPQHF.

The rearrangement uses TRBV19 and TRBJ2-2, with TRBD2 matching 12 bases. The CDR3 consists of 18 residues. Trimming removed 1 base from V and 5 bases from J; junction bases left unmatched: 8. The germline V gene encodes CDR1 LNHDA and CDR2 SQIVND (reference sequence). CDR3 in amino acids: CASSIGRLAGVGTGELFF. The CDR3 DNA sequence: TGTGCCAGTAGTATAGGACGACTAGCGGGAGTCGGTACCGGGGAGCTGTTTTTT.

The chain joins TRBV6-5 to TRBJ2-7; 14 bases agree with TRBD2. J lost 7 bases, V lost 7 bases, and 9 bases had no gene match. Germline V gene data show CDR1 as MNHEY and CDR2 as SVGAGI. The CDR3 totals 15 residues. DNA of the CDR3: TGTGCCAGCAAACTAGGGACTAGCGGGAGTTGGGAGCAGTACTTC. Protein product: CASKLGTSGSWEQYF.

V and J are TRBV19 and TRBJ2-2, with 7 positions matching TRBD2. The CDR3 covers 17 residues. The germline V gene encodes CDR1 LNHDA and CDR2 SQIVND (reference sequence). Trimming took 10 bases from V and 0 from J; bases not matched to a gene: 14. The CDR3 bases are TGTGCCACAAGTGGCGGGGGAATGACGCCGAACACCGGGGAGCTGTTTTTT. It codes for CATSGGGMTPNTGELFF.

The rearrangement links TRBV24-1 to TRBJ1-2; 7 positions match TRBD1. Germline V gene data show CDR1 as KGHDR and CDR2 as SFDVKD. Germline trimming cut 5 bases from V and 7 bases from J; bases unmatched to any gene: 3. This CDR3 comprises 12 residues. CDR3 sequence reads: CATSAGGGGYTF. As DNA, the CDR3 is TGTGCCACCAGTGCAGGGGGTGGTGGCTACACCTTC.

This clone was found a few times. As DNA, the CDR3 is TGTGCCAGCAGATTGACAGGAGTAGCAAATCAGCCCCAGCATTTT. Its translation is CASRLTGVANQPQHF. V usage is TRBV28 and J usage is TRBJ1-5; weak D call: TRBD1 (6 bases). The CDR3 loop spans 15 amino acids. The germline V gene has CDR1 MDHEN and CDR2 SYDVKM. Between the trimmed V and J ends, which lost 6 bases and 4 bases, there was a span of 16 bases.

This chain uses TRBV10-3 with TRBJ2-7; tentative D call: TRBD2 (5 bases). This CDR3 is 12 amino acids long. The V and J ends lost 6 bases and 5 bases respectively, with 11 bases between them. Germline V lookup: CDR1 ENHRY, CDR2 SYGVKD. As DNA, the CDR3 is TGTGCCATCAGGGCAGACGGGGACGAGCAGTACTTC. As protein: CAIRADGDEQYF.

This chain connects TRBV5-1 to TRBJ2-7; 10 bases are a match to TRBD1. Germline values: CDR1 SGHRS, CDR2 YFSETQ. The CDR3 covers 16 residues. J was trimmed by 1 base and V by 4 bases; bases with no gene match: 8. The CDR3 region is CASSPRQGAYSYEQYF. CDR3 DNA: TGCGCCAGCAGCCCGCGACAGGGGGCCTATTCCTACGAGCAGTACTTC.

The chain has TRBV15 and TRBJ2-5, with a weak D call TRBD1 (5 bases). This CDR3 contains 14 residues. The germline V gene encodes CDR1 LNHNV and CDR2 YYDKDF (reference sequence). The V end was cut by 4 bases, the J end by 1 base, with 10 bases between. The CDR3 region is CATSIMTAQETQYF. CDR3 nucleotides: TGTGCCACCAGCATAATGACAGCCCAAGAGACCCAGTACTTC.